The clone carrying this T cell receptor (beta chain) was observed at least ten times. Diagnostic assessment was based on clinical symptoms, serum thyroxine and TRAb, thyroid ultrasound and orbital computed tomography. CDR1 and CDR2 (germline): MNHNS, SASEGT. There are 14 residues in the CDR3. J lost 5 bases, V lost 5 bases, and 7 bases had no gene match. This record comes from a study of T cells in Graves' hyperthyroidism and ophthalmopathy. Study in general: It was at initial diagnosis, before any treatment, that peripheral blood was collected.

Amplified TCR beta CDR3 regions came from RNA transcripts. The study used the HTBI primer set for a first-round RT-PCR of the TCR CDR3. Via MiXCR, TCRdb re-called the multiplex PCR reads, giving one row per CDR3 protein. The data show hundreds of thousands of distinct CDR3 sequences, roughly a third seen once. This clonotype was obtained from a woman aged 40 to 50 with Graves' hyperthyroidism. What was sequenced was blood. The chain combines TRBV6-1 with TRBJ2-7; 9 positions match TRBD2. The CDR3 DNA reads TGTGCCAGCAGTCCGCAGCGGGAGGTGAACGAGCAGTACTTC. Translated, it gives CASSPQREVNEQYF.